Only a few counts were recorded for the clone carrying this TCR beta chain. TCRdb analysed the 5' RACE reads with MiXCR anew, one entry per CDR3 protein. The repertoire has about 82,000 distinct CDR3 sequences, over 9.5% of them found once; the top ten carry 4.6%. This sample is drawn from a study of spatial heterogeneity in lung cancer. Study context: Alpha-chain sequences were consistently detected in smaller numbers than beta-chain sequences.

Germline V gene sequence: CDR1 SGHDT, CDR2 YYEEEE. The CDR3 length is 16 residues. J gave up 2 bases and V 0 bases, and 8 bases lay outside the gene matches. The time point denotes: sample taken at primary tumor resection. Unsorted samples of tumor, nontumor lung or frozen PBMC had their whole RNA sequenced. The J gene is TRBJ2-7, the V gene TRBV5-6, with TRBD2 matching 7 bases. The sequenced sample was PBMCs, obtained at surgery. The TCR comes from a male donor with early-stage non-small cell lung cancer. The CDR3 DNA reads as TGTGCCAGCAGCTTGGCCAGGGCTAGCGGAGCCTACGAGCAGTACTTC. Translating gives CASSLARASGAYEQYF.